Below, 10 T cell receptor beta chains from the same sample are listed, as sequenced in a study of monozygotic twins with inflammatory bowel disease. TCRdb re-called the 5' RACE reads and catalogs CDR3 proteins one per entry, DNA excluded. The sample holds around 100,000 distinct CDR3 sequences. Sequenced: blood. The origin of the receptors is a human donor with ulcerative colitis or Crohn's disease, or a healthy co-twin of an affected twin (not recorded which).

The chain is built from TRBV20-1 and TRBJ1-3; TCRdb returns TRBD1, unconfirmable since there is no DNA. The CDR3 has 13 amino acids. The germline V gene encodes CDR1 DFQATT and CDR2 SNEGSKA (reference sequence). The CDR3 reads CSAEDRTGNTIYF.

The chain links TRBV19 to TRBJ2-1; TCRdb's assignment of TRBD2 cannot be checked, as there is no DNA. The CDR3 length is 16 residues. The germline gives CDR1 LNHDA, CDR2 SQIVND (reference sequence). The CDR3 is CASNGASGFENNQQFF.

CDR3 amino acids: CSATRRQARLKETQYF. V gene TRBV20-1 combines with J gene TRBJ2-5; TCRdb's assignment of TRBD2 cannot be checked, as there is no DNA. Germline CDR1 is DFQATT and CDR2 is SNEGSKA (reference sequence). This CDR3 has 16 amino acids.

The V call is TRBV3-1, the J call TRBJ2-3; TCRdb designates TRBD1, a call that cannot be tested without DNA. The CDR3 extends over 16 amino acids. Germline loops: CDR1 LGHDT, CDR2 YNNKEL (reference sequence). CDR3 amino acids: CASSPRDREGTDTQYF.

V gene TRBV3-1 combines with J gene TRBJ2-7; TCRdb names TRBD2, which stays unverified in the absence of DNA. This CDR3 region has 15 residues. Germline loops: CDR1 LGHDT, CDR2 YNNKEL (reference sequence). The CDR3 sequence: CASGQGLAGFYEQYF.

V gene TRBV6-5 combines with J gene TRBJ2-2. The CDR3 runs to 16 residues. Germline CDR1 and CDR2: MNHEY and SVGAGI. This chain's CDR3 is CASSYFGRVYTGELFF.

The gene calls are TRBV5-5 and TRBJ2-6. There are 15 residues in the CDR3. Per the germline V gene, CDR1 is SGHKS and CDR2 is YYEKEE (reference sequence). CDR3 amino acids: CASSFGGTGANVLTF.

The chain recombines TRBV10-1 with TRBJ2-2. The CDR3 totals 13 residues. Germline lookup yields CDR1 WNHNN and CDR2 SYGVQD (reference sequence). Here the CDR3 reads CASPRQYTGELFF.

The chain carries TRBV6-1 and TRBJ2-7; as DNA is missing, the TRBD1 call by TCRdb cannot be tested. CDR1 MNHNS and CDR2 SASEGT come from the germline V gene. This CDR3 has 15 residues. CDR3 sequence reads: CASRAYGQPDYEQYF.

The chain links TRBV2 to TRBJ2-1; TCRdb's D gene call, TRBD1, goes unchecked for lack of DNA. Germline values: CDR1 SNHLY, CDR2 FYNNEI. The CDR3 is 15 amino acids. CDR3 in amino acids: CASQMYETGYNEQFF.